Below, one TCR beta chain is given with its context. The sample is drawn from a study of blood T cell repertoires in COVID-19. The overall study: Spain, Italy and the United States supplied samples that represented acute and convalescent COVID-19. PBMCs, B-cell-depleted T cells, or T cells provided the cDNA or gDNA that made up the material.

The CDR3 totals 16 residues. V shed 0 bases, J shed 2 bases, and the junction held 3 bases outside the gene matches. The germline CDR1 and CDR2 sequences are MNHNY and SVGAGI (reference sequence). Methods used by the authors: Reference gene primer amplification yielded estimated nucleated cell counts. The table came from immunoSEQ multiplex PCR; TCRdb's copy has only in-frame clones and leaves some out. V and J calls and clone size follow that table, whereas D and trimming were derived from the DNA. In the table there are about 72,000 clones, 85% to 90% of which are singletons. The TCR sequence derives from a man between 65 and 79 years old with active or convalescent COVID-19. V and J are TRBV6-6 and TRBJ2-2; 7 nucleotides line up with TRBD1. Sequenced material: peripheral blood. The CDR3 protein is CASSYSTGHNTGELFF. In DNA, the CDR3 is TGTGCCAGCAGTTACTCGACAGGGCATAACACCGGGGAGCTGTTTTTT.